These 29 T cell receptor beta chains share one sample of origin, sequenced in a study of T cell responses to AZD1222 COVID-19 vaccine. Sequencing was performed with immunoSEQ multiplex PCR; in TCRdb, only in-frame clones are kept and a portion is missing. This sample carries 120,000 or so clones, 84% of them seen once, and the ten largest clones take around 27%. The specimen comprised peripheral blood, sampled 28 days after the second AZD1222 dose. These receptor sequences come from an adult who received the AZD1222 COVID-19 vaccine.

The chain has TRBV12-3 or TRBV12-4 and TRBJ1-2; D is uncertain. Trimming left V 2 bases short and J 8 bases short, with 12 bases between. The CDR3 totals 13 residues. For the CDR3, the DNA is TGTGCCAGCAGTTTATTATATGGGGAAGGCTACACCTTC. Encoded protein: CASSLLYGEGYTF.

V and J are TRBV11-2 and TRBJ1-6; a weak D match, TRBD1 (6 bases). This CDR3 is built from 16 residues. V lost 3 bases to trimming and J lost 4 bases, with 13 bases between them. Germline V gene sequence: CDR1 SGHAT, CDR2 FQNNGV. As DNA, the CDR3 is TGTGCCAGCAGCTTTGGGGGGGCCCCTTATAATTCACCCCTCCACTTT. Its translation: CASSFGGAPYNSPLHF.

This chain links TRBV9 with TRBJ1-1; perhaps TRBD1 as D (5 bases). The V gene's germline CDR1 is SGDLS and CDR2 YYNGEE. V lost 1 base and J lost 7, with 11 bases in between. This CDR3 has 13 residues. CDR3 sequence (DNA): TGTGCCAGCAGCGTAAGCCAGGGTGGTGAAGCTTTCTTT. As protein: CASSVSQGGEAFF. The whole variable domain, remainder taken from reference TRBV9 and TRBJ1-1, is DSGVTQTPKHLITATGQRVTLRCSPRSGDLSVYWYQQSLDQGLQFLIQYYNGEERAKGNILERFSAQQFPDLHSELNLSSLELGDSALYFCASSVSQGGEAFFGQGTRLTVV.

The rearrangement links TRBV5-1 to TRBJ1-5, with a tentative D call TRBD1 (6 bases). CDR1 and CDR2 (germline): SGHRS, YFSETQ. The CDR3 is made up of 16 amino acids. Trimming stripped 1 base from V and 4 bases from J, with 15 bases between. CDR3 amino acids: CASSLWGATANQPQHF. The CDR3 coding sequence is TGCGCCAGCAGCTTGTGGGGGGCCACTGCAAATCAGCCCCAGCATTTT. Variable domain in full (rest from reference TRBV5-1 and TRBJ1-5): KAGVTQTPRYLIKTRGQQVTLSCSPISGHRSVSWYQQTPGQGLQFLFEYFSETQRNKGNFPGRFSGRQFSNSRSEMNVSTLELGDSALYLCASSLWGATANQPQHFGDGTRLSIL.

This clone is a singleton in its sample. This chain links TRBV19 with TRBJ2-3, with D perhaps assigned TRBD1 or TRBD2 (5 bases each). Germline-derived CDR1 and CDR2 are LNHDA and SQIVND (reference sequence). The CDR3 has 16 residues. Trimming cost V 6 bases and J 1 base, with 17 bases left between them. CDR3 region: CASSQGTGRGTDTQYF. As DNA, the CDR3 is TGTGCCAGTAGCCAAGGAACGGGGCGCGGCACAGATACGCAGTATTTT.

DNA of the CDR3: TGTGCCAGCAGCTCCCGGATAGCGGGGGGGCCGGAGTCAGATACGCAGTATTTT. This gives the protein CASSSRIAGGPESDTQYF. The chain recombines TRBV11-3 with TRBJ2-3; 11 bases are shared with TRBD2. The CDR3 spans 18 residues. V lost 4 bases and J lost 4; bases outside the gene matches: 13. Germline V CDR1 and CDR2: SGHNT, YENEEA.

V gene TRBV10-2 combines with J gene TRBJ1-2, with TRBD1 matching over 8 bases. J gave up 7 bases and V 2 bases, and 6 bases lay outside the gene matches. The length of the CDR3 is 14 residues. Looked up from germline, CDR1 is WSHSY and CDR2 is SAAADI. The CDR3 region is CASSEVTGERGYTF. CDR3 in DNA: TGCGCCAGCAGTGAGGTGACAGGGGAGCGTGGCTACACCTTC.

The V call is TRBV12-5, the J call TRBJ1-5, with 12 bases fitting TRBD1. The germline V gene has CDR1 LGHNT and CDR2 FRNRAP. The CDR3 is 17 amino acids. Trimming cost V 8 bases and J 6 bases; bases outside gene matches: 14. The CDR3 region has the DNA TGTGCTAGTTCACCCGGGACAGGGGGCGCAGGCAGTCAGCCCCAGCATTTT. Amino acids: CASSPGTGGAGSQPQHF.

V usage is TRBV2 and J usage is TRBJ1-4; D gene ambiguous. V was pared by 4 bases and J by 7 bases, with 10 bases between. This CDR3 comprises 13 residues. In germline, CDR1 is SNHLY, CDR2 FYNNEI. Here the CDR3 DNA reads TGTGCCAGCAGTGTTGAGGGTCCTGAAAAACTGTTTTTT. Its protein is CASSVEGPEKLFF. The full variable domain, its missing parts supplied by reference TRBV2 and TRBJ1-4, is EPEVTQTPSHQVTQMGQEVILRCVPISNHLYFYWYRQILGQKVEFLVSFYNNEISEKSEIFDDQFSVERPDGSNFTLKIRSTKLEDSAMYFCASSVEGPEKLFFGSGTQLSVL.

CDR3 bases: TGTGCCAGCAGTCTTCTGGGTGGGAGAAACATTCAGTACTTC. Its translation is CASSLLGGRNIQYF. The rearrangement uses TRBV7-2 and TRBJ2-4, with D possibly TRBD2 on 5 matching bases. The V gene lost 6 bases and the J gene lost 6 bases, with 15 bases spanning the gap. CDR1 is SGHTA, CDR2 FQGNSA, per germline. The CDR3 spans 14 residues.

This clone was counted only a few times. The CDR3 nucleotides are TGTGCTAGTGGGACTAAGGGACAGGAAGGCTTCTTC. Its translation: CASGTKGQEGFF. The chain recombines TRBV12-5 with TRBJ2-1, with 8 nucleotides matching TRBD1. The V gene's germline CDR1 is LGHNT and CDR2 FRNRAP. Losses at the gene ends were 6 bases for V and 16 bases for J; bases not matched to a gene: 11. The CDR3 extends over 12 amino acids.

The J gene is TRBJ2-5, the V gene TRBV6-5; 10 nucleotides line up with TRBD2. The CDR3 contains 15 residues. CDR1 is MNHEY and CDR2 is SVGAGI in the germline V gene. The V and J ends lost 8 bases and 1 base, in that order; junction bases with no gene match: 7. The CDR3 DNA follows: TGTGCCAGCCACAGACTAGCGGGCTCCCAAGAGACCCAGTACTTC. This translates into CASHRLAGSQETQYF.

The genes are TRBV6-5 and TRBJ2-3, with D unclear. This CDR3 region has 12 residues. Germline V gene data show CDR1 as MNHEY and CDR2 as SVGAGI. V was trimmed by 6 bases and J by 4 bases, leaving 8 bases between them. The CDR3 loop is CASRGPPDTQYF. The CDR3 bases are TGTGCCAGCAGGGGTCCCCCAGATACGCAGTATTTT.

V and J are TRBV5-4 and TRBJ2-3, with D possibly TRBD1 on 7 matching bases. The germline V and J ends were trimmed by 5 bases and 1 base, with 17 bases remaining between them. The CDR3 loop spans 16 amino acids. Germline V gene lookup returns CDR1 SGHNT and CDR2 YYREEE (reference sequence). The CDR3 region has the DNA TGTGCCAGCAGGGAAGGAGGGGGCAGGCGCACAGATACGCAGTATTTT. Amino acid sequence: CASREGGGRRTDTQYF.

This chain uses TRBV5-4 with TRBJ1-1, with a weak D call TRBD1 (5 bases). V gave up 4 bases and J gave up 4 bases, with 17 bases separating them. The CDR3 consists of 15 residues. The germline V gene encodes CDR1 SGHNT and CDR2 YYREEE (reference sequence). CDR3 protein: CASSPPGHLSTEAFF. CDR3 in DNA: TGTGCCAGCAGCCCGCCAGGACACCTCTCCACTGAAGCTTTCTTT.

This chain connects TRBV19 to TRBJ2-1, with D uncertain. Trimming removed 8 bases at V and 3 bases at J, with 11 bases between. In germline, CDR1 is LNHDA, CDR2 SQIVND (reference sequence). The CDR3 contains 13 residues. CDR3 nucleotides: TGTGCCAGTTGGAGCAGACTCTACAATGAGCAGTTCTTC. It yields the protein CASWSRLYNEQFF. Full variable domain (missing parts from reference TRBV19 and TRBJ2-1): DGGITQSPKYLFRKEGQNVTLSCEQNLNHDAMYWYRQDPGQGLRLIYYSQIVNDFQKGDIAEGYSVSREKKESFPLTVTSAQKNPTAFYLCASWSRLYNEQFFGPGTRLTVL.

The chain links TRBV29-1 to TRBJ1-1; possibly TRBD1 for D (5 bases). With 7 bases removed from V and 9 bases from J, the gap between germline ends came to 15 bases. CDR1 and CDR2 from the germline V gene are SQVTM and ANQGSEA. CDR3 length equals 11 residues. CDR3 DNA sequence: TGCAGCGCTGCCCTTAGACAGCAAGCTTTCTTT. Amino acid sequence: CSAALRQQAFF. Together with reference TRBV29-1 and TRBJ1-1, the CDR3 gives the full variable domain: SAVISQKPSRDICQRGTSLTIQCQVDSQVTMMFWYRQQPGQSLTLIATANQGSEATYESGFVIDKFPISRPNLTFSTLTVSNMSPEDSSIYLCSAALRQQAFFGQGTRLTVV.

The chain has TRBV2 and TRBJ1-5, with no clear D. This CDR3 is built from 13 residues. Germline values: CDR1 SNHLY, CDR2 FYNNEI. Trimming cost V 4 bases and J 4 bases, with 8 bases left between them. The CDR3 DNA reads TGTGCCAGCAGTGGCGGGGAGAATCAGCCCCAGCATTTT. Translated: CASSGGENQPQHF.

This chain connects TRBV7-9 to TRBJ1-2, with 9 positions matching TRBD1. V lost 7 bases and J lost 0; bases outside the gene matches: 9. Germline values: CDR1 SEHNR, CDR2 FQNEAQ (reference sequence). CDR3 size: 16 residues. The CDR3 loop is CASTRQGVIANYGYTF. The DNA for the CDR3 is TGTGCCAGCACCCGACAGGGGGTTATAGCTAACTATGGCTACACCTTC.

The V and J genes are TRBV4-1 and TRBJ2-1, with D maybe TRBD2 (7 bases). The germline V gene encodes CDR1 MGHRA and CDR2 YSYEKL. The CDR3 runs 15 residues. Between the trimmed V and J ends, which lost 8 bases and 3 bases, there was a span of 17 bases. The DNA of the CDR3 is TGCGCCAGCGAAGGGCGGGGGCGCCTCTACAATGAGCAGTTCTTC. Translated, it gives CASEGRGRLYNEQFF.

This clone was detected once. The chain employs TRBV27 and TRBJ1-5; 8 positions match TRBD1. The CDR3 runs to 15 residues. The germline V gene has CDR1 MNHEY and CDR2 SMNVEV (reference sequence). With V trimmed by 6 bases and J by 0 bases, 4 bases remained unmatched. The CDR3: CASRKTGVSNQPQHF. For the CDR3, the DNA is TGTGCCAGCAGGAAGACAGGGGTTAGCAATCAGCCCCAGCATTTT.

The genes are TRBV4-3 and TRBJ1-6; the match to TRBD1 covers 8 bases. The V and J ends lost 0 bases and 7 bases, in that order; junction bases with no gene match: 2. Germline CDR1 LGHNA, CDR2 YSLEER. This CDR3 is 15 amino acids long. As DNA, the CDR3 is TGCGCCAGCAGCCAAGAATCAGGGGGCAATTCACCCCTCCACTTT. Amino acids: CASSQESGGNSPLHF.

This chain links TRBV20-1 with TRBJ2-5; 7 bases are shared with TRBD1. V was clipped by 3 bases and J by 5 bases; unmatched bases: 12. The length of the CDR3 is 15 residues. CDR1 DFQATT and CDR2 SNEGSKA come from the germline V gene (reference sequence). The CDR3 region is CSASISGGYQETQYF. As DNA, the CDR3 is TGCAGTGCTAGTATATCAGGGGGATATCAGGAGACCCAGTACTTC.

The chain is built from TRBV9 and TRBJ1-1; possibly TRBD1 for D (5 bases). CDR1 is SGDLS and CDR2 is YYNGEE in the germline V gene. The V and J ends lost 3 bases and 4 bases respectively, with 16 bases between them. This CDR3 contains 15 residues. CDR3 sequence reads: CASSASLGPGTEAFF. CDR3 DNA: TGTGCCAGCAGCGCCTCATTGGGGCCAGGCACTGAAGCTTTCTTT.

This rearrangement joins TRBV5-5 to TRBJ2-7; 11 bases align to TRBD1. Unmatched junction bases numbered 14, after V lost 4 bases and J lost 5 bases. The germline V gene encodes CDR1 SGHKS and CDR2 YYEKEE (reference sequence). CDR3 length: 17 residues. CDR3 DNA sequence: TGTGCCAGCAGCCGATCCCCTCGGGACAGGGGGACCAACGAGCAGTACTTC. It yields the protein CASSRSPRDRGTNEQYF.

This chain links TRBV5-4 with TRBJ1-5; D is perhaps TRBD1 (5 bases). Germline V CDR1 and CDR2: SGHNT, YYREEE (reference sequence). The CDR3 sequence is 15 residues long. The germline V and J ends were trimmed by 0 bases and 4 bases, with 11 bases remaining between them. CDR3 DNA sequence: TGTGCCAGCAGCTTGGGTGGGGCAGGGAATCAGCCCCAGCATTTT. Its translation: CASSLGGAGNQPQHF.

This clone was detected ten times or more. In DNA, the CDR3 is TGTGCCAGTAGTATTCGCGACAGGGACGACGAGCAGTACTTC. As protein: CASSIRDRDDEQYF. This chain links TRBV19 with TRBJ2-7, with 7 bases lining up with TRBD1. V was pared by 3 bases and J by 5 bases, with 7 bases of the junction left unmatched. This CDR3 region has 14 residues. Per germline, CDR1 LNHDA and CDR2 SQIVND (reference sequence).

The V gene is TRBV5-1, the J gene TRBJ2-5; no clear D gene. The germline CDR1 and CDR2 sequences are SGHRS and YFSETQ. The CDR3 is 13 amino acids. V dropped 5 bases and J dropped 2 bases, with 10 bases sitting between them. CDR3 in amino acids: CASRRGSQETQYF. CDR3 coding DNA: TGCGCCAGCAGACGAGGAAGTCAAGAGACCCAGTACTTC.

The chain joins TRBV7-2 to TRBJ1-2; TRBD1 is a possible D gene (5 bases). This CDR3 spans 16 amino acids. Trimming stripped 2 bases from V and 4 bases from J, with 17 bases between. Germline CDR1 and CDR2: SGHTA and FQGNSA. The CDR3 DNA sequence: TGTGCCAGCAGCTTAAGTACGCCTGGGAGGGGCTATGGCTACACCTTC. Its protein is CASSLSTPGRGYGYTF.